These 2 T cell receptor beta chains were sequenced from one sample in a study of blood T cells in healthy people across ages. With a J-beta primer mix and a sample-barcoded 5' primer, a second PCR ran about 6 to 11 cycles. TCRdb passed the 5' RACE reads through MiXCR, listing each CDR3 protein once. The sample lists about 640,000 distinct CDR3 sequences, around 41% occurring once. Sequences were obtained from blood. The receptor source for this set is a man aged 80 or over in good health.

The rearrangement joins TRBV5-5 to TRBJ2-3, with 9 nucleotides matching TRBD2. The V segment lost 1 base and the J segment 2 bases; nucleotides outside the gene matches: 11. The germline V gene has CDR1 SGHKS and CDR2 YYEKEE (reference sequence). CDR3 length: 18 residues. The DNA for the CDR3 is TGTGCCAGCAGCTTGTGGGGGCGGGAGGGCCTCAACACAGATACGCAGTATTTT. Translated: CASSLWGREGLNTDTQYF.

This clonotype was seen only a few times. The CDR3 region has the DNA TGTGCCAGCAGTCCCACCCTTGGGCTGCAGGCTGAGCAGTACTTC. Translated: CASSPTLGLQAEQYF. The chain recombines TRBV28 with TRBJ2-7; D not certain. V shed 5 bases and J shed 7 bases, with 21 bases lying between them. The CDR3 has 15 amino acids. Germline V lookup: CDR1 MDHEN, CDR2 SYDVKM.